The T cell receptor (beta chain) under discussion was sequenced for a study of T cells in Graves' hyperthyroidism and ophthalmopathy. Study context: Pretreatment peripheral blood was obtained at initial diagnosis.

Germline CDR1 DFQATT, CDR2 SNEGSKA (reference sequence). Trimming took 0 bases from V and 0 from J, leaving 10 bases between them. CDR3 size: 15 residues. Patients aged 18 to 65 with hyperthyroidism were newly diagnosed, with duration under 2 months. Diagnoses were established using clinical symptoms, serum thyroxine and TRAb, thyroid ultrasound and orbital computed tomography. Blood was obtained at the first hyperthyroidism diagnosis, which preceded any ophthalmopathy symptoms. Authors of the study amplified TCR beta CDR3 regions from RNA transcripts. When the TCR CDR3 underwent first-round RT-PCR, the HTBI primer set was used. TCRdb ran MiXCR on the multiplex PCR reads and lists one entry per CDR3 protein. The data show about 360,000 distinct CDR3 sequences, 15% to 18% seen once.

The chain joins TRBV20-1 to TRBJ2-3; D gene uncertain. This TCR was sampled from a woman between 18 and 29 years old with Graves' hyperthyroidism that later progressed to Graves' ophthalmopathy. The sequenced sample was blood. CDR3 amino acids: CSARDDRGSTDTQYF. The CDR3 region has the DNA TGCAGTGCTAGAGATGATAGAGGCAGCACAGATACGCAGTATTTT.